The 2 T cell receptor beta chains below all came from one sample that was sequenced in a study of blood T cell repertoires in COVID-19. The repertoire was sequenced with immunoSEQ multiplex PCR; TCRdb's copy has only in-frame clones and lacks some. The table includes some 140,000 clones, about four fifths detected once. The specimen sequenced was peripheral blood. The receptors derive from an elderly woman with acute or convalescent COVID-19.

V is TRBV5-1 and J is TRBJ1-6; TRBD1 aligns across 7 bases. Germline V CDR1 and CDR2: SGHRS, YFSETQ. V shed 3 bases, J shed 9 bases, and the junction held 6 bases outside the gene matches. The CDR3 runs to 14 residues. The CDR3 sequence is CASSYGQDSSPLHF. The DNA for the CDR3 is TGCGCCAGCAGCTATGGACAGGATAGTTCACCCCTCCACTTT.

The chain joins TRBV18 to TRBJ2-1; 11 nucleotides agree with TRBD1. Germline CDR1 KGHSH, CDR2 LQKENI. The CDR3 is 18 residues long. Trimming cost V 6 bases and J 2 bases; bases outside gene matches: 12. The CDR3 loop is CASSTVLGQGATYNEQFF. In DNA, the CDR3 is TGTGCCAGCTCCACCGTACTCGGACAGGGGGCTACCTACAATGAGCAGTTCTTC. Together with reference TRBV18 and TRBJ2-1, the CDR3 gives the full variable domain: NAGVMQNPRHLVRRRGQEARLRCSPMKGHSHVYWYRQLPEEGLKFMVYLQKENIIDESGMPKERFSAEFPKEGPSILRIQQVVRGDSAAYFCASSTVLGQGATYNEQFFGPGTRLTVL.